The 23 T cell receptor beta chains below come from one sample, sequenced in a study of cytomegalovirus exposure and HLA in healthy donors. Both 60 Vbeta primers and 13 Jbeta primers went into the PCR. The protocol was immunoSEQ multiplex PCR, while the TCRdb copy is restricted to in-frame clones and leaves out a portion. The sample records about 77,000 clones, approximately 80% being singletons. Sequenced: PBMCs. The origin of the receptors is a man in his forties in good health and CMV-seronegative.

This sequence joins TRBV2 and TRBJ2-1; the D gene is possibly TRBD1 (5 bases). Germline lookup yields CDR1 SNHLY and CDR2 FYNNEI. The CDR3 length is 14 residues. Trimming took off 7 bases at V and 6 bases at J, with 16 bases between the two ends. CDR3 DNA sequence: TGTGCCAGCAAGCAGCCTCGCACAGGCAATGAGCAGTTCTTC. Its protein product is CASKQPRTGNEQFF.

In this sample, this clone turned up a few times. The chain carries TRBV19 and TRBJ2-1, with D unclear. Germline assignment: CDR1 LNHDA and CDR2 SQIVND (reference sequence). V was shortened by 5 bases and J by 7 bases, with 9 bases between the two germline ends. The CDR3 runs to 12 residues. Here the CDR3 reads CASSFIGNEQFF. The CDR3 nucleotides are TGTGCCAGTAGTTTCATCGGGAATGAGCAGTTCTTC.

This clone is categorized as medium-sized (0.01 to 0.1%). This chain links TRBV10-1 with TRBJ2-1; TRBD1 might be the D (5 bases). Trimming removed 3 bases at V and 5 bases at J, with 11 bases between. The CDR3 has 14 residues. The V gene's germline CDR1 is WNHNN and CDR2 SYGVQD (reference sequence). The CDR3 coding sequence is TGCGCCAGCAGTGAAAGCAGGGCAAACAATGAGCAGTTCTTC. The encoded protein is CASSESRANNEQFF.

V and J are TRBV28 and TRBJ2-2, with TRBD2 as a possible D gene (5 bases). From germline, CDR1 is MDHEN and CDR2 SYDVKM. Between the trimmed V and J ends, which lost 2 bases and 0 bases, there was a span of 7 bases. This CDR3 has 15 residues. CDR3: CASSLGSANTGELFF. In nucleotides, the CDR3 is TGTGCCAGCAGTTTAGGGAGCGCGAACACCGGGGAGCTGTTTTTT. Full variable domain (remainder filled in from reference TRBV28 and TRBJ2-2): DVKVTQSSRYLVKRTGEKVFLECVQDMDHENMFWYRQDPGLGLRLIYFSYDVKMKEKGDIPEGYSVSREKKERFSLILESASTNQTSMYLCASSLGSANTGELFFGEGSRLTVL.

The rearrangement links TRBV5-1 to TRBJ2-7; tentatively, D is TRBD2 (6 bases). This CDR3 contains 15 residues. With 6 bases removed from V and 2 bases from J, the gap between germline ends came to 18 bases. Germline V gene sequence: CDR1 SGHRS, CDR2 YFSETQ. The CDR3 DNA follows: TGCGCCAGCACCCCCCGAGAGGGGACTGCCTACGAGCAGTACTTC. This gives the protein CASTPREGTAYEQYF. Full variable domain (remainder filled in from reference TRBV5-1 and TRBJ2-7): KAGVTQTPRYLIKTRGQQVTLSCSPISGHRSVSWYQQTPGQGLQFLFEYFSETQRNKGNFPGRFSGRQFSNSRSEMNVSTLELGDSALYLCASTPREGTAYEQYFGPGTRLTVT.

The rearrangement uses TRBV30 and TRBJ2-7; 11 bases line up with TRBD1. The V and J ends lost 3 bases and 7 bases, in that order; junction bases with no gene match: 11. CDR3 length: 15 residues. CDR1 is GTSNPN and CDR2 is SVGIG in the germline V gene (reference sequence). As DNA, the CDR3 is TGTGCCTGGAGGCCAGCTTTCCGGGACAGGGGGGAGCAGTACTTC. Translating gives CAWRPAFRDRGEQYF.

The V gene is TRBV2, the J gene TRBJ1-6; D call uncertain. Germline CDR1 reads SNHLY; CDR2 reads FYNNEI. The CDR3 is 13 residues long. V was clipped by 7 bases and J by 0 bases, with 4 bases between them. The CDR3 coding sequence is TGTGCCAGCAAGAGCTCCTATAATTCACCCCTCCACTTT. Residues: CASKSSYNSPLHF. Based on the CDR3 plus reference TRBV2 and TRBJ1-6, the full variable domain is EPEVTQTPSHQVTQMGQEVILRCVPISNHLYFYWYRQILGQKVEFLVSFYNNEISEKSEIFDDQFSVERPDGSNFTLKIRSTKLEDSAMYFCASKSSYNSPLHFGNGTRLTVT.

This sequence joins TRBV7-2 and TRBJ2-7; 12 bases are shared with TRBD1. Looked up from germline, CDR1 is SGHTA and CDR2 is FQGNSA. CDR3 length: 15 residues. Germline trimming cut 5 bases from V and 4 bases from J; bases unmatched to any gene: 6. CDR3 coding DNA: TGTGCCAGCAGCAACGGGACAGGGGGCATATACGAGCAGTACTTC. Translation: CASSNGTGGIYEQYF.

V usage is TRBV6-5 and J usage is TRBJ1-6; 8 bases are a match to TRBD1. J gave up 8 bases and V 4 bases, and 4 bases lay outside the gene matches. The CDR3 is made up of 14 amino acids. CDR1 is MNHEY and CDR2 is SVGAGI in the germline V gene. The CDR3 sequence: CASSSTGDYSPLHF. The DNA for the CDR3 is TGTGCCAGCAGTTCGACAGGGGACTATTCACCCCTCCACTTT.

The CDR3 nucleotides read TGTGCCACAGGGGCCCTGAACACTGAAGCTTTCTTT. It codes for CATGALNTEAFF. The rearrangement links TRBV5-6 to TRBJ1-1; possible D gene TRBD1, 6 bases. Germline V gene data show CDR1 as SGHDT and CDR2 as YYEEEE. V lost 9 bases to trimming and J lost 0 bases, with 9 bases between them. This CDR3 is 12 amino acids long.

This clone was observed a handful of times. The chain carries TRBV6-6 and TRBJ1-1; the D gene is possibly TRBD1 (6 bases). Germline values: CDR1 MNHNY, CDR2 SVGAGI (reference sequence). The CDR3 is 14 residues long. V was pared by 2 bases and J by 1 base, with 8 bases between. The CDR3 DNA reads TGTGCCAGCAGTTACCAACAGGGGAACACTGAAGCTTTCTTT. This sequence encodes CASSYQQGNTEAFF.

V gene TRBV6-1 combines with J gene TRBJ1-4; tentatively, D is TRBD1 (6 bases). CDR3 length: 13 residues. Between the trimmed V and J ends, which lost 8 bases and 5 bases, there was a span of 12 bases. From germline, CDR1 is MNHNS and CDR2 SASEGT. The CDR3 nucleotides read TGTGCCAGCCGACGGGACACCAATGAAAAACTGTTTTTT. Its protein product is CASRRDTNEKLFF.

The chain has TRBV27 and TRBJ2-3, with D unclear. Per the germline V gene, CDR1 is MNHEY and CDR2 is SMNVEV (reference sequence). The V end was cut by 2 bases, the J end by 0 bases, with 6 bases between. This CDR3 has 14 amino acids. The CDR3: CASSLGQSTDTQYF. The DNA of the CDR3 is TGTGCCAGCAGTTTAGGCCAGAGCACAGATACGCAGTATTTT.

The J gene is TRBJ1-2, the V gene TRBV6-5; the D gene is possibly TRBD1 (6 bases). Germline-derived CDR1 and CDR2 are MNHEY and SVGAGI. V was trimmed by 6 bases and J by 4 bases, leaving 12 bases between them. The CDR3 length is 13 residues. CDR3 coding DNA: TGTGCCAGCAGGCCCAGGGGAAGCTATGGCTACACCTTC. Translating it yields CASRPRGSYGYTF.

The chain is built from TRBV15 and TRBJ1-5, with D uncertain. This CDR3 has 13 residues. Between the trimmed V and J ends, which lost 3 bases and 7 bases, there was a span of 10 bases. The germline gives CDR1 LNHNV, CDR2 YYDKDF (reference sequence). CDR3 region: CATSSEGGQPQHF. CDR3 DNA: TGTGCCACCAGCAGTGAGGGCGGGCAGCCCCAGCATTTT.

CDR3 region: CASSYSQGYEQYF. CDR3 coding DNA: TGTGCCAGCAGTTATTCACAGGGCTACGAGCAGTACTTC. This chain uses TRBV6-5 with TRBJ2-7, with D possibly TRBD1 on 6 matching bases. The CDR3 contains 13 residues. Trimming took 3 bases from V and 3 from J, leaving 9 bases between them. CDR1 MNHEY and CDR2 SVGAGI come from the germline V gene.

CDR3 sequence (DNA): TGTGCCAGCAGCAGGGACAGGTCGAACACTGAAGCTTTCTTT. This sequence encodes CASSRDRSNTEAFF. The rearrangement links TRBV11-1 to TRBJ1-1, with 8 bases matching TRBD1. V shed 5 bases, J shed 1 base, and the junction held 3 bases outside the gene matches. The CDR3 totals 14 residues. CDR1 and CDR2 (germline): SGHAT, FQDESV (reference sequence).

The rearrangement links TRBV5-1 to TRBJ1-5; D may be TRBD1 (6 bases). CDR1 and CDR2 from the germline V gene are SGHRS and YFSETQ. The V gene lost 4 bases and the J gene lost 0 bases, with 11 bases spanning the gap. The CDR3 sequence is 15 residues long. In DNA, the CDR3 is TGCGCCAGCAGCCCCGGGACACCTAGCAATCAGCCCCAGCATTTT. It codes for CASSPGTPSNQPQHF.

V gene TRBV7-8 combines with J gene TRBJ2-5, with 11 nucleotides matching TRBD2. Per germline, CDR1 SGHVS and CDR2 FQNEAQ. The CDR3 is 17 amino acids. After removal of 0 bases from V and 5 bases from J, the junction contained 8 bases not matched to a gene. CDR3 nucleotide sequence: TGTGCCAGCAGCTTAGCTAGCGGGGGGGTCGGGGAGGAGACCCAGTACTTC. This sequence encodes CASSLASGGVGEETQYF.

This chain uses TRBV5-1 with TRBJ1-2; D might be TRBD1 (6 bases). Germline CDR1 and CDR2: SGHRS and YFSETQ. This CDR3 has 14 residues. Deletions cut 2 bases from V and 8 bases from J, with 16 bases between. The CDR3 DNA sequence: TGCGCCAGCAGCTTTTCCGGGTCAGGGGACGGCTACACCTTC. Its protein is CASSFSGSGDGYTF. The entire variable domain, with the rest obtained from reference TRBV5-1 and TRBJ1-2, is as follows: KAGVTQTPRYLIKTRGQQVTLSCSPISGHRSVSWYQQTPGQGLQFLFEYFSETQRNKGNFPGRFSGRQFSNSRSEMNVSTLELGDSALYLCASSFSGSGDGYTFGSGTRLTVV.

CDR3 region: CASSGTDTSSYEQYF. The CDR3 DNA follows: TGTGCCAGTAGTGGTACAGATACCAGCTCCTACGAGCAGTACTTC. This rearrangement joins TRBV19 to TRBJ2-7; D remains ambiguous. This CDR3 region has 15 residues. Trimming took 5 bases from V and 0 from J, leaving 14 bases between them. Germline CDR1 and CDR2: LNHDA and SQIVND (reference sequence).

The V gene is TRBV6-4, the J gene TRBJ2-7; TRBD1 matches at 7 bases. The germline V gene encodes CDR1 MRHNA and CDR2 SNTAGT. The CDR3 runs 14 residues. V shed 6 bases and J 0 bases; nucleotides not matched to a gene: 5. CDR3 DNA sequence: TGTGCCAGCAGGAAGGACAGGAGCTCCTACGAGCAGTACTTC. This gives the protein CASRKDRSSYEQYF.

The chain employs TRBV7-9 and TRBJ1-5, with 10 bases aligning to TRBD1. The germline V gene has CDR1 SEHNR and CDR2 FQNEAQ (reference sequence). The V and J ends lost 5 bases and 2 bases, in that order; junction bases with no gene match: 9. CDR3 length: 17 residues. In nucleotides, the CDR3 is TGTGCCAGCAGCCCCGGACAGGGGGATCTAGGCAATCAGCCCCAGCATTTT. It is translated as CASSPGQGDLGNQPQHF.